This TCR beta chain was captured in a study of T cell repertoires in cytomegalovirus infection. One entry per CDR3 protein results from TCRdb running MiXCR on the reads. The table includes around 71,000 distinct CDR3 sequences, 20% to 25% detected once. About this clonotype itself: Its cognate antigen is unknown.

This TCR was sampled from a human donor in good health (CMV status not recorded). Some clones in this sample may be carry-over from other donors' samples. Specimen: CD8+ T cells from cultured PBMCs, collected from culture after CMV antigen stimulation.

Written as DNA, the CDR3 is TGTGCCAGCAGCTGGCCCCGCGGGGGGGGAACTGGGGCCAACGTCCTGACTTTC. Translation: CASSWPRGGGTGANVLTF. The chain employs TRBV7-9 and TRBJ2-6; 9 bases align to TRBD2. This CDR3 comprises 18 residues. Looked up from germline, CDR1 is SEHNR and CDR2 is FQNEAQ (reference sequence). Unmatched junction bases numbered 9, after V lost 4 bases and J lost 2 bases.